This T cell receptor beta chain was sequenced during a study of cytomegalovirus exposure and HLA in healthy donors. Study outcomes and limitations: The study designated roughly 160 TCR beta chains cytomegalovirus-associated. The dataset shows that most TCR sequences were rare, while some public TCRs occurred in many donors. In vitro, three CMV-associated chains proved specific for CMV antigens. Per published reports, the classifier diagnosed cytomegalovirus status with high specificity and sensitivity.

For this clone: The antigen is unknown.

TCRdb's table, derived via immunoSEQ multiplex PCR, lists solely in-frame clones and lacks some. The top ten hold roughly 1.5% of the sample, which has 150,000 to 200,000 clones, around 88% seen once. The CDR3 spans 18 residues. The V end lost 1 base, the J end lost 0 bases, and 19 bases lay between the germline ends. CDR1 SEHNR and CDR2 FQNEAQ come from the germline V gene (reference sequence). This chain joins TRBV7-9 and TRBJ2-7, with D maybe TRBD2 (5 bases). This TCR was recovered from a woman aged 18-30 years in good health and CMV-seronegative. Material for sequencing was PBMCs. In DNA form, the CDR3 reads TGTGCCAGCAGCTTAGTCTTTAGTGACTATCGAAGCTCCTACGAGCAGTACTTC. This gives the protein CASSLVFSDYRSSYEQYF.